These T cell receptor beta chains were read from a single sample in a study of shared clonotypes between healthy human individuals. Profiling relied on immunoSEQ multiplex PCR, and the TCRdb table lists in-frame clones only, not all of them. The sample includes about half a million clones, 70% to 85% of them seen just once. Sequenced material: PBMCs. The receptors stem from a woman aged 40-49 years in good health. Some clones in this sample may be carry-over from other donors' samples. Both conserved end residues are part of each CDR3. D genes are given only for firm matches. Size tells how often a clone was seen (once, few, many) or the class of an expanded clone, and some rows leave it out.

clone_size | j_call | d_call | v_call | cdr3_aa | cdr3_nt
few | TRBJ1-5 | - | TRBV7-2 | CASSLMGGRGVNQPQHF | TGTGCCAGCAGCTTAATGGGCGGCAGGGGAGTCAATCAGCCCCAGCATTTT
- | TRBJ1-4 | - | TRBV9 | CASSVGTNEKLFF | TGTGCCAGCAGCGTAGGGACTAATGAAAAACTGTTTTTT
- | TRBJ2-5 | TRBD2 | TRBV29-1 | CSVQRTSGRRETQYF | TGCAGCGTTCAAAGGACTAGCGGGAGGAGAGAGACCCAGTACTTC
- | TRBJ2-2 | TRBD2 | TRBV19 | CASERGELYTGELFF | TGTGCCAGCGAACGGGGGGAGTTGTACACCGGGGAGCTGTTTTTT
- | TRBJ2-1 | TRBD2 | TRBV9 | CASSPSGQSYNEQFF | TGTGCCAGCAGCCCTAGCGGGCAGTCCTACAATGAGCAGTTCTTC
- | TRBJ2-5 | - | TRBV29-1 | CSVEKGQETQYF | TGCAGCGTTGAAAAAGGACAAGAGACCCAGTACTTC
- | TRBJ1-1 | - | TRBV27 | CASSFRVSNTEAFF | TGTGCCAGCAGTTTCAGGGTTTCGAACACTGAAGCTTTCTTT
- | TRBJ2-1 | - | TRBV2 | CASKGPYNEQFF | TGTGCCAGCAAGGGGCCGTACAATGAGCAGTTCTTC
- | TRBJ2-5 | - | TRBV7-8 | CASSLRQIEETQYF | TGTGCCAGCAGCTTGCGACAGATAGAAGAGACCCAGTACTTC
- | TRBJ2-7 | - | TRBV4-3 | CASSQEVGRVYEQYF | TGCGCCAGCAGCCAAGAAGTTGGCAGGGTCTACGAGCAGTACTTC
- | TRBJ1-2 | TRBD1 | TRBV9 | CASSVEQGRYGYTF | TGTGCCAGCAGCGTAGAACAGGGGCGGTATGGCTACACCTTC
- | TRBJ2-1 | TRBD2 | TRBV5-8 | CASSLVAGGPYNEQFF | TGTGCCAGCAGCTTGGTGGCGGGAGGGCCTTACAATGAGCAGTTCTTC
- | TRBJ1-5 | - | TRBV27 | CASRVGTGGQPQHF | TGTGCCAGCAGGGTGGGGACCGGGGGTCAGCCCCAGCATTTT
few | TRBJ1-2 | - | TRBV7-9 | CASSPQRQYGYTF | TGTGCCAGCAGCCCCCAGCGACAATATGGCTACACCTTC
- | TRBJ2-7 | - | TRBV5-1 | CASSFGGEQYF | TGCGCCAGCAGCTTCGGTGGGGAGCAGTACTTC
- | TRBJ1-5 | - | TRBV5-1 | CASSPGYSNQPQHF | TGCGCCAGCAGCCCAGGATATAGCAATCAGCCCCAGCATTTT
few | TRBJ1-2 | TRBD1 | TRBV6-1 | CASRSTGGVYGYTF | TGTGCCAGCAGGTCTACAGGGGGCGTGTATGGCTACACCTTC
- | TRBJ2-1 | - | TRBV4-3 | CASSQDRYQGQFF | TGCGCCAGCAGCCAAGATAGGTACCAAGGGCAGTTCTTC
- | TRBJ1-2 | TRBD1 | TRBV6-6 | CASQSTGGDGYTF | TGTGCCAGCCAATCGACAGGGGGGGATGGCTACACCTTC
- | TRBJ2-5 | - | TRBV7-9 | CASSLEAGRGETQYF | TGTGCCAGCAGCTTAGAGGCAGGGCGAGGGGAGACCCAGTACTTC
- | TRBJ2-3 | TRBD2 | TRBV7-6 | CASSSSRRLAAYTDTQYF | TGTGCCAGCAGCTCCTCGCGGAGACTAGCGGCCTACACAGATACGCAGTATTTT
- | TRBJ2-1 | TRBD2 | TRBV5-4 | CASSPGGGFTFNEQFF | TGTGCCAGCAGCCCCGGGGGGGGTTTTACGTTCAATGAGCAGTTCTTC
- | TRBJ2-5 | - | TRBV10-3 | CAPQGETQYF | TGTGCCCCACAGGGAGAGACCCAGTACTTC
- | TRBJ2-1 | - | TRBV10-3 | CAISGGGTLNEQFF | TGTGCCATCAGTGGGGGGGGCACACTCAATGAGCAGTTCTTC
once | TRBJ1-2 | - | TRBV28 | CASSGEGNYGYTF | TGTGCCAGCAGTGGGGAGGGCAACTATGGCTACACCTTC
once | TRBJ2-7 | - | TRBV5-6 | CASSLEVAGTPYEQYF | TGTGCCAGCAGCTTGGAGGTGGCAGGAACACCCTACGAGCAGTACTTC
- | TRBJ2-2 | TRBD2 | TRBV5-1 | CASSLDLSGSAGELFF | TGCGCCAGCAGCTTGGATCTTAGCGGGAGCGCCGGGGAGCTGTTTTTT
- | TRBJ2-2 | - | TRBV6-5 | CASSTSTDTGELFF | TGTGCCAGCAGCACATCGACTGACACCGGGGAGCTGTTTTTT
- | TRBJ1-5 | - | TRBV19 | CASSDDRDQPQHF | TGTGCCAGTAGTGACGACAGAGATCAGCCCCAGCATTTT
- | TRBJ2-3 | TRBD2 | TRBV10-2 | CASREISGRVDTQYF | TGCGCCAGCAGGGAGATTAGCGGGAGGGTAGATACGCAGTATTTT
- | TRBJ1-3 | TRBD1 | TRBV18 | CASSPTGDLSGNTIYF | TGTGCCAGCTCACCGACAGGGGACCTCTCTGGAAACACCATATATTTT
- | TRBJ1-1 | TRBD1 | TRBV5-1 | CASSAGQGWTEAFF | TGCGCCAGCAGCGCCGGACAGGGCTGGACTGAAGCTTTCTTT
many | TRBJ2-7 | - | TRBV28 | CASSLSRYEQYF | TGTGCCAGCAGTTTGTCGCGTTACGAGCAGTACTTC
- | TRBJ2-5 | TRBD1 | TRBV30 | CAWSTPRDSFEETQYF | TGTGCCTGGAGTACTCCCCGGGACAGTTTTGAAGAGACCCAGTACTTC
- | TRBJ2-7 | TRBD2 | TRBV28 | CASSYLAGGHYEQYF | TGTGCCAGCAGTTATCTAGCGGGAGGGCACTACGAGCAGTACTTC